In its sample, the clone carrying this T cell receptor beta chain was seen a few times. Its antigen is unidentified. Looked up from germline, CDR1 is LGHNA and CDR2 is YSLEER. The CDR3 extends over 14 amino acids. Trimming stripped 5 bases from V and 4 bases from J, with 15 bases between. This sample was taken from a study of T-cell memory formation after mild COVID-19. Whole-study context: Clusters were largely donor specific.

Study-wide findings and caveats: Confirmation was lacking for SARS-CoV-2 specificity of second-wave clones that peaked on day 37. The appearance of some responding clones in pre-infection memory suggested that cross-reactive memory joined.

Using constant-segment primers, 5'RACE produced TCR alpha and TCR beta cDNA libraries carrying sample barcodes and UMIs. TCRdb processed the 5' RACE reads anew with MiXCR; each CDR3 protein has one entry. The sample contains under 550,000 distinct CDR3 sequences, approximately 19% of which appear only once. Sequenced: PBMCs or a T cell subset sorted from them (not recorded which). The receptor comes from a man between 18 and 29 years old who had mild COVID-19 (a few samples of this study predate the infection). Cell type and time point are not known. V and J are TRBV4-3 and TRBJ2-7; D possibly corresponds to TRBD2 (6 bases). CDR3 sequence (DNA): TGCGCCAGCAGCAGGGAGGTAGCTCAATACGAGCAGTACTTC. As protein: CASSREVAQYEQYF.